This T cell receptor (beta chain) was identified in a study of response to subunit inactivated influenza vaccine. General observations from the study: Authors suggested few new T cells are recruited by each seasonal influenza vaccination.

TCRdb re-called the RT-PCR reads through MiXCR, storing one row per CDR3 protein. The top ten clones hold approximately 3% of a sample with some 500,000 distinct CDR3 sequences, approximately 15% of them seen once. This CDR3 has 14 residues. Germline values: CDR1 ENHRY, CDR2 SYGVKD. After removal of 7 bases from V and 4 bases from J, the junction contained 6 bases not matched to a gene. To note about this clonotype: Antigen specificity is unknown.

The V call is TRBV10-3, the J call TRBJ1-2, with TRBD1 identical over 10 bases. The sample in question was CD4+ T cells sorted from PBMCs, obtained roughly 24 months after vaccination. The sequence derives from a man aged 45-69 years who received an inactivated influenza vaccine. DNA for the CDR3: TGTGCCATCACTCGGGACAGGGGAAGCTATGGCTACACCTTC. It codes for CAITRDRGSYGYTF.